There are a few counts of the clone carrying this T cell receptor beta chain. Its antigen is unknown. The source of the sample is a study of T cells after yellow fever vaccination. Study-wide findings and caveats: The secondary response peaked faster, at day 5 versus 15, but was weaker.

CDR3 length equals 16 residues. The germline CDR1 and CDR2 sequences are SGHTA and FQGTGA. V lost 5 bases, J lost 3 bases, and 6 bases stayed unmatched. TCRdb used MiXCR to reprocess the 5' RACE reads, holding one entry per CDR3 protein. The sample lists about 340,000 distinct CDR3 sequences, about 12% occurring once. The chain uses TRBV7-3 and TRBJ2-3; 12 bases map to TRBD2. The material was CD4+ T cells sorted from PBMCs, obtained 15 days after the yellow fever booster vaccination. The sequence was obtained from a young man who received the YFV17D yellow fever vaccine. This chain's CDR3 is CASSPGTSGPTDTQYF. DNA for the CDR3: TGTGCCAGCAGCCCTGGGACTAGCGGGCCGACAGATACGCAGTATTTT.